This T cell receptor (beta chain) was identified in a study of a mutant IDH1 vaccine in newly diagnosed glioma. On the study more broadly: Vaccinations were initiated 4-6 weeks following radiotherapy alone, or were given together with temozolomide cycles. An approximately 60% male, approximately 38% female split and a mean age of around 37 years characterized treated patients. Previous treatment comprised radiotherapy, temozolomide, or both, mostly both. Overall study results and limits: Patients mounted vaccine-induced immune responses in 93.3% of cases.

Some clones are missing from TCRdb's copy, which holds only in-frame ones; the method was immunoSEQ multiplex PCR. This sample has tens of thousands of clones, with around 86% found just once. The CDR3 sequence is 15 residues long. Time point denoted: week 47, end of study. With topical imiquimod, each dose of the vaccine consisted of 300 ug of mutant IDH1 20-mer peptide. About this clone: Its cognate antigen is unknown.

This TCR was recovered from a man aged 25 to 40 with glioma. V and J are TRBV1 and TRBJ1-2; the DNA was not used to check the table's D call, TRBD1. TRBV1 has pseudogene status. The sample was PBMCs, taken from a glioma patient whose treatment included an IDH1 peptide vaccine. DNA for the CDR3: TGCACCAGCAGCCAACCGGGACAGGGTTGCTATGGCTACACCTTC. As protein: CTSSQPGQGCYGYTF.